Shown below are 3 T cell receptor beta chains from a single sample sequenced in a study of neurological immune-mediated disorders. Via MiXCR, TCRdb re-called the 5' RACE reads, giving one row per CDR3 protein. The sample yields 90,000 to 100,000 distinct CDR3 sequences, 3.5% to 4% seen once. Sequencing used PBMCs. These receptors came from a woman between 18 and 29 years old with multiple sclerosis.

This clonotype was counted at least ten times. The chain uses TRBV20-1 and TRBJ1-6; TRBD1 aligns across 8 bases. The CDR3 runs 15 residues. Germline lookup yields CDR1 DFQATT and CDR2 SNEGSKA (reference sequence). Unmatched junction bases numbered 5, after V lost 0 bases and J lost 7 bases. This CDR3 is CSARDGGTGNSPLHF. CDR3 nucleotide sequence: TGCAGTGCTAGAGATGGGGGGACAGGAAATTCACCCCTCCACTTT.

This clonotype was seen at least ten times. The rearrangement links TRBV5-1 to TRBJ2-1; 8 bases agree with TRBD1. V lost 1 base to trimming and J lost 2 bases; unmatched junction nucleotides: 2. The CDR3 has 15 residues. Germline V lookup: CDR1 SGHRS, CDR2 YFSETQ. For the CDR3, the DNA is TGCGCCAGCAGCTTGATGACAGGGGCCTACAATGAGCAGTTCTTC. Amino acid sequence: CASSLMTGAYNEQFF.

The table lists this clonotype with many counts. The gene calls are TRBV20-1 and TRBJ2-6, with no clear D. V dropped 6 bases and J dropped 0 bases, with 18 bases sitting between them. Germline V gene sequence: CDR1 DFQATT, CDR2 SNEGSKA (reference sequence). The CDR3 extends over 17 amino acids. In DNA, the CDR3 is TGCAGTGCCCCCAACCGGAAGACTCCCTCTGGGGCCAACGTCCTGACTTTC. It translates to CSAPNRKTPSGANVLTF.